This T cell receptor (beta chain) was found in a study of Graves' ophthalmopathy and Graves' hyperthyroidism. Certain patients were not enrolled. These were patients with other autoimmune diseases, uncontrolled infections, pregnancy or lactation. The V gene's germline CDR1 is GTSNPN and CDR2 SVGIG (reference sequence). V was cut by 2 bases and J by 3 bases, with 4 bases left in between. This CDR3 has 12 amino acids. This clonotype was counted many times. RNA transcripts served as template for amplifying TCR beta CDR3 sequences. HTBI primers served in a first-round RT-PCR, which a second-round multiplex PCR followed. TCRdb reprocessed the multiplex PCR reads with MiXCR, giving one entry per CDR3 protein. The table lists about 620,000 distinct CDR3 sequences, 22% of them singletons.

This chain links TRBV30 with TRBJ2-2; D remains unclear. Source material: peripheral blood. The sequence was collected from a woman between 18 and 29 years old with stable Graves' hyperthyroidism. Some clones in this sample may be carry-over from other donors' samples. Here the CDR3 DNA reads TGTGCCTGGAGTCCAGACACCGGGGAGCTGTTTTTT. It codes for CAWSPDTGELFF.